This T cell receptor beta chain stems from a study of CD8+ T cells in alopecia areata. Treatment in this sample: oral pan-JAK inhibitor, 5-10 mg twice daily. Punch biopsies of lesional scalp, plus peripheral blood, were taken from alopecia areata patients. Sorting of PBMCs yielded the CD4+ and CD8+ T cells. Note on this clone: Its antigen is not known. This specimen includes other DNA sequences encoding the same CDR3.

Trimming took 4 bases from V and 6 from J, leaving 7 bases between them. Germline assignment: CDR1 DFQATT and CDR2 SNEGSKA (reference sequence). The CDR3 runs to 11 residues. Study-level results: Scalp and blood retained many expanded lesional clones during tofacitinib.

cDNA serving as the sequencing template came from extracted, reverse transcribed RNA. The assay was immunoSEQ multiplex PCR, and TCRdb's table has in-frame clones only and misses some. Among fewer than 100,000 clones listed, around 71% were seen once. The sequence was collected from a human donor with alopecia areata. The rearrangement uses TRBV20-1 and TRBJ2-1, with D perhaps TRBD2 (5 bases). Sequencing used CD8+ T cells sorted from blood, obtained at approximately week 42, from a patient treated with tofacitinib. CDR3 DNA sequence: TGCAGTGCTAAACGGGGCAATGAGCAGTTCTTC. Residues: CSAKRGNEQFF.